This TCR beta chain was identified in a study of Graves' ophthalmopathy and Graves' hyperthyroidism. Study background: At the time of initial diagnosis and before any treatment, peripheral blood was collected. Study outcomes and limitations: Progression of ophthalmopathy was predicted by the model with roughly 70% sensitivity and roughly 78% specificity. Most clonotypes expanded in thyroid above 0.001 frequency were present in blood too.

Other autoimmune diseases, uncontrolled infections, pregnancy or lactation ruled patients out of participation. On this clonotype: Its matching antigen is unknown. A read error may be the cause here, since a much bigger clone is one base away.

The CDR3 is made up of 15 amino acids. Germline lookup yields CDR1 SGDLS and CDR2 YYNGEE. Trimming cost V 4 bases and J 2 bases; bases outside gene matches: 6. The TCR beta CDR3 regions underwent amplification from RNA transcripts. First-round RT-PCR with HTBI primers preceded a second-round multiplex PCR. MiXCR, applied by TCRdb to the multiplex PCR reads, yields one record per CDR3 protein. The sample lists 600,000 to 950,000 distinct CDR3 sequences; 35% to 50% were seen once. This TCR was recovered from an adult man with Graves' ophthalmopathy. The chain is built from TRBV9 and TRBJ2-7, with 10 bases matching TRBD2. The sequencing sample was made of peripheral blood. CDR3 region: CASSRSGGDTYEQYF. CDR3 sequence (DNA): TGTGCCAGCAGCCGGAGCGGGGGGGACACCTACGAGCAGTACTTC.